Shown below are 4 T cell receptor beta chains from a single sample sequenced in a study of blood T cell repertoires in COVID-19 (dated by TCRdb to about 2020). The library was built by means of the immunoSEQ multiplex PCR assay. What TCRdb holds here is the immuneACCESS table cut down to in-frame rearrangements. Part of the clones is not present; checked against another copy, under half of the missing clones reflect an unresolved V gene, and the others are unexplained. The sample table shows some 150,000 clones, and approximately 84% are seen once. Approximately 13% of the sample is taken by the ten largest. The specimen sequenced was peripheral blood. These receptors all stem from a woman aged 80 or older with acute or convalescent COVID-19.

The chain carries TRBV6-6 and TRBJ1-2; TRBD1 matches at 7 bases. Germline CDR1 and CDR2: MNHNY and SVGAGI (reference sequence). V was pared by 2 bases and J by 2 bases, with 5 bases of the junction left unmatched. This CDR3 region has 15 residues. The CDR3 region has the DNA TGTGCCAGCAGTTACGACCGGACAGGCAACTATGGCTACACCTTC. Encoded protein: CASSYDRTGNYGYTF.

This sequence joins TRBV19 and TRBJ2-7; 9 bases line up with TRBD1. This CDR3 spans 16 amino acids. CDR1 and CDR2 (germline): LNHDA, SQIVND (reference sequence). V shed 0 bases, J shed 3 bases, and the junction held 6 bases outside the gene matches. The chain's CDR3 is CASSIDLPGQGYEQYF. In nucleotides, the CDR3 is TGTGCCAGTAGTATAGATCTTCCGGGACAGGGCTACGAGCAGTACTTC.

The chain links TRBV18 to TRBJ1-3, with TRBD1 as a possible D gene (6 bases). Trimming stripped 6 bases from V and 4 bases from J, with 16 bases between. In germline, CDR1 is KGHSH, CDR2 LQKENI. This CDR3 region has 15 residues. The CDR3 reads CASSPPRTAGNTIYF. The DNA of the CDR3 is TGTGCCAGCTCCCCCCCCAGGACAGCAGGAAACACCATATATTTT. The whole variable domain, remainder taken from reference TRBV18 and TRBJ1-3, is NAGVMQNPRHLVRRRGQEARLRCSPMKGHSHVYWYRQLPEEGLKFMVYLQKENIIDESGMPKERFSAEFPKEGPSILRIQQVVRGDSAAYFCASSPPRTAGNTIYFGEGSWLTVV.

This clone was recorded once. This chain joins TRBV3-1 (or the pseudogene TRBV3-2) and TRBJ2-3; TRBD1 might be the D (6 bases). The V gene lost 3 bases and the J gene lost 4 bases, with 20 bases spanning the gap. CDR3 size: 17 residues. CDR1 is LGHDT and CDR2 is YNNKEL in the germline V gene (reference sequence). Here the CDR3 reads CASSHHSGVQGSDTQYF. As DNA, the CDR3 is TGTGCCAGCAGCCACCATTCCGGGGTACAGGGTTCAGATACGCAGTATTTT.